The clone carrying this T cell receptor (beta chain) was recorded a few times. Its specificity is unknown. Each CDR3 protein gets one entry after TCRdb re-called the 5' RACE reads with MiXCR. This sample has about 540,000 distinct CDR3 sequences; more than 9.5% occur once, and the top ten carry about 6.8%. This specimen comes from a study of CD8 T cells in ankylosing spondylitis. This CDR3 spans 15 amino acids. With V trimmed by 4 bases and J by 5 bases, 9 bases remained unmatched. Germline V gives CDR1 SGHRS, CDR2 YFSETQ. Findings and caveats of the study: A TCR beta motif of under ten highly homologous variants appeared characteristic of ankylosing spondylitis blood.

Specimen: blood, either unsorted or a sorted T cell fraction (not recorded which). The clonotype was recovered from a male donor with ankylosing spondylitis. The chain uses TRBV5-1 and TRBJ2-1, with 7 bases that match TRBD1. The CDR3 coding sequence is TGCGCCAGCAGCGCCGCCGGGACAGTTAACAATGAGCAGTTCTTC. It yields the protein CASSAAGTVNNEQFF.